This passage covers 21 T cell receptor beta chains from one sample sequenced in a study of blood T cell dynamics during melanoma immunotherapy. Time point in this sample: week 3, after first cycle of checkpoint inhibitor. Measured with immunoSEQ multiplex PCR; TCRdb has only the in-frame clones, and not every one. Of about 19,000 clones in the sample, nearly 90% were seen once. The source was blood, collected from a patient treated with checkpoint blockade. Receptors were obtained from a human donor with melanoma.

This clone came up once. The gene calls are TRBV6-1 and TRBJ2-3; weak D call: TRBD2 (6 bases). Germline V gene data show CDR1 as MNHNS and CDR2 as SASEGT. The CDR3 runs 14 residues. V was clipped by 6 bases and J by 3 bases, with 13 bases between them. For the CDR3, the DNA is TGTGCCAGCAGGAGCGGGTTTAAGACAGATACGCAGTATTTT. This encodes CASRSGFKTDTQYF.

This chain joins TRBV7-2 and TRBJ1-1, with D possibly matching TRBD1 (5 bases). Looked up from germline, CDR1 is SGHTA and CDR2 is FQGNSA. This CDR3 contains 14 residues. The V and J ends lost 5 bases and 11 bases respectively, with 21 bases between them. CDR3 sequence reads: CASSPRGTSLEAFF. The DNA for the CDR3 is TGTGCCAGCAGCCCTCGGGGCACTTCCCTTGAGGCTTTCTTT. Combining the CDR3 with reference TRBV7-2 and TRBJ1-1 gives the whole variable domain GAGVSQSPSNKVTEKGKDVELRCDPISGHTALYWYRQSLGQGLEFLIYFQGNSAPDKSGLPSDRFSAERTGGSVSTLTIQRTQQEDSAVYLCASSPRGTSLEAFFGQGTRLTVV.

The chain joins TRBV5-3 to TRBJ2-5; 16 nucleotides match TRBD2. TRBV5-3 is reported as an ORF; its role is uncertain. This CDR3 is built from 18 residues. Unmatched junction bases numbered 12, after V lost 4 bases and J lost 6 bases. This CDR3 reads CARSPSGTSGRGGKTQYF. The CDR3 bases are TGTGCCAGAAGCCCATCCGGGACTAGCGGGAGGGGAGGAAAGACCCAGTACTTC.

This clone has only a few counts. The rearrangement uses TRBV2 and TRBJ2-7; a weak D match, TRBD1 (6 bases). The V gene's germline CDR1 is SNHLY and CDR2 FYNNEI. The V end was cut by 6 bases, the J end by 3 bases, with 9 bases between. This CDR3 region has 12 residues. This CDR3 reads CASRDSYYEQYF. The CDR3 coding sequence is TGTGCCAGCAGGGACAGCTACTACGAGCAGTACTTC.

The chain uses TRBV29-1 and TRBJ2-7; 8 nucleotides agree with TRBD1. CDR1 is SQVTM and CDR2 is ANQGSEA in the germline V gene. The CDR3 totals 15 residues. The CDR3 DNA is TGCACAATGCACCGGGACAGGAACTTCTCCTACGAGCAGTACTTC. Its protein is CTMHRDRNFSYEQYF.

V usage is TRBV30 and J usage is TRBJ2-2, with a tentative D call TRBD1 (6 bases). CDR3 length: 17 amino acids. Germline V CDR1 and CDR2: GTSNPN, SVGIG (reference sequence). Deletions cut 3 bases from V and 1 base from J, with 18 bases between. CDR3 sequence: CAWRTPKRQENTGELFF. DNA of the CDR3: TGTGCCTGGAGGACTCCGAAGCGACAGGAGAACACCGGGGAGCTGTTTTTT.

The V call is TRBV7-2, the J call TRBJ2-5; 14 bases agree with TRBD2. CDR1 SGHTA and CDR2 FQGNSA come from the germline V gene. Trimming cost V 2 bases and J 5 bases; bases outside gene matches: 4. The CDR3 is made up of 16 amino acids. The CDR3 is CASSLRGLAGEETQYF. In DNA form, the CDR3 reads TGTGCCAGCAGCTTAAGGGGACTAGCGGGAGAGGAGACCCAGTACTTC.

The chain recombines TRBV7-2 with TRBJ2-7; 8 bases align to TRBD2. Germline CDR1 reads SGHTA; CDR2 reads FQGNSA. With V trimmed by 0 bases and J by 6 bases, 16 bases remained unmatched. CDR3 length: 18 amino acids. The CDR3 bases are TGTGCCAGCAGCTTAGCGCCCGCGGGAGGCACCCCTTGGGGCGAGCAGTACTTC. This sequence encodes CASSLAPAGGTPWGEQYF.

A few counts support this clone. The rearrangement joins TRBV29-1 to TRBJ1-2, with 11 bases fitting TRBD1. V shed 7 bases and J 2 bases; nucleotides not matched to a gene: 9. CDR3 length: 15 residues. Germline loops: CDR1 SQVTM, CDR2 ANQGSEA. The CDR3 is CSAGTGGISNYGYTF. Written as DNA, the CDR3 is TGCAGCGCCGGGACAGGGGGGATTTCGAACTATGGCTACACCTTC.

As DNA, the CDR3 is TGTGCCAGCAGCCAGGGTTACGAGCAGTACTTC. Translation: CASSQGYEQYF. The chain employs TRBV27 and TRBJ2-7; tentatively, D is TRBD1 (5 bases). The germline CDR1 and CDR2 sequences are MNHEY and SMNVEV (reference sequence). This CDR3 is built from 11 residues. V was trimmed by 6 bases and J by 4 bases, leaving 7 bases between them.

This clone was observed once. V and J are TRBV5-6 and TRBJ1-1; 7 bases line up with TRBD1. The CDR3 is 17 amino acids. The V gene end was trimmed by 0 bases and the J gene end by 2 bases; junction bases not matched to a gene: 10. Germline lookup yields CDR1 SGHDT and CDR2 YYEEEE. CDR3: CASSLEGAPDLNTEAFF. In DNA, the CDR3 is TGTGCCAGCAGCTTGGAGGGGGCCCCCGATCTCAACACTGAAGCTTTCTTT.

This clone has only one observation. V is TRBV7-9 and J is TRBJ1-1; D is undetermined. The CDR3 is 12 residues long. Trimming cost V 3 bases and J 6 bases, with 8 bases left between them. Per germline, CDR1 SEHNR and CDR2 FQNEAQ (reference sequence). The CDR3 nucleotides are TGTGCCAGCAGCTTCGCTACCCCTGAAGCTTTCTTT. This sequence encodes CASSFATPEAFF.

The chain employs TRBV27 and TRBJ1-1, with D possibly TRBD1 on 5 matching bases. CDR1 and CDR2 (germline): MNHEY, SMNVEV (reference sequence). CDR3 length: 12 amino acids. V was clipped by 6 bases and J by 4 bases, with 9 bases between them. The CDR3 DNA reads as TGTGCCAGCAGCCCCCAGGGCACTGAAGCTTTCTTT. It translates to CASSPQGTEAFF.

The chain combines TRBV7-3 with TRBJ2-3; no reliable D call. This CDR3 is 15 amino acids long. Germline loops: CDR1 SGHTA, CDR2 FQGTGA. V lost 3 bases and J 5 bases, leaving 15 bases between the germline ends. DNA for the CDR3: TGTGCCAGCAGCTTGCTGGCGGCTGCTAAAGATACGCAGTATTTT. It codes for CASSLLAAAKDTQYF. Using reference TRBV7-3 and TRBJ2-3 for the parts outside the CDR3, the full variable domain is GAGVSQTPSNKVTEKGKYVELRCDPISGHTALYWYRQSLGQGPEFLIYFQGTGAADDSGLPNDRFFAVRPEGSVSTLKIQRTERGDSAVYLCASSLLAAAKDTQYFGPGTRLTVL.

This clone was seen just once. The chain couples TRBV29-1 to TRBJ2-7; TRBD1 aligns across 9 bases. Trimming cost V 6 bases and J 2 bases; bases outside gene matches: 8. Germline CDR1 SQVTM, CDR2 ANQGSEA. This CDR3 has 14 amino acids. Here the CDR3 DNA reads TGCAGCGTGACCGGGACAGGGATAGCCTACGAGCAGTACTTC. Its translation: CSVTGTGIAYEQYF.

This clone is a singleton in its sample. V and J are TRBV27 and TRBJ2-5, with D possibly matching TRBD1 (6 bases). Germline assignment: CDR1 MNHEY and CDR2 SMNVEV (reference sequence). Trimming cost V 6 bases and J 3 bases, with 17 bases left between them. CDR3 size: 15 residues. CDR3 nucleotide sequence: TGTGCCAGCAGCCCCAGGGGTGCTGGAAAAGAGACCCAGTACTTC. It yields the protein CASSPRGAGKETQYF.

This sequence joins TRBV18 and TRBJ1-4; no definite D call. Germline values: CDR1 KGHSH, CDR2 LQKENI. The CDR3 is 15 amino acids. V was clipped by 1 base and J by 6 bases, with 12 bases between them. The CDR3 DNA follows: TGTGCCAGCTCACCACAGGCCGGGGTGGATGAAAAACTGTTTTTT. Protein: CASSPQAGVDEKLFF.

This chain uses TRBV5-6 with TRBJ2-5; TRBD2 matches at 9 bases. Per the germline V gene, CDR1 is SGHDT and CDR2 is YYEEEE. The CDR3 is 15 residues long. V shed 4 bases and J 1 base; nucleotides not matched to a gene: 5. CDR3 in amino acids: CASSQAAGGQETQYF. The CDR3, as DNA: TGTGCCAGCAGCCAAGCAGCGGGAGGCCAAGAGACCCAGTACTTC.

The gene calls are TRBV27 and TRBJ2-7; 9 nucleotides line up with TRBD1. The trim removed 3 bases at V and 5 bases at J, leaving 14 bases unmatched. The CDR3 length is 17 residues. Germline V gene sequence: CDR1 MNHEY, CDR2 SMNVEV (reference sequence). The CDR3 region has the DNA TGTGCCAGCAGTTTGGGGACAGGGAATCGGGGAGTTCACGAGCAGTACTTC. This gives the protein CASSLGTGNRGVHEQYF.

This clone has just one count. The chain employs TRBV7-2 and TRBJ2-1; D is undetermined. This CDR3 is 13 amino acids long. V was cut by 2 bases and J by 10 bases, with 12 bases left in between. Germline CDR1 reads SGHTA; CDR2 reads FQGNSA. DNA of the CDR3: TGTGCCAGCAGCTTAAACCTAATGGCAGAGCAGTTCTTC. It encodes CASSLNLMAEQFF.

This rearrangement joins TRBV5-4 to TRBJ2-5, with unresolved D. Germline lookup yields CDR1 SGHNT and CDR2 YYREEE (reference sequence). The CDR3 is 14 residues long. V dropped 0 bases and J dropped 2 bases, with 8 bases sitting between them. The CDR3 loop reads CASSLGGPQETQYF. The CDR3 DNA reads as TGTGCCAGCAGCTTGGGCGGACCACAAGAGACCCAGTACTTC.